A single TCR beta chain is shown here with its context. Its matching antigen is unknown. Every patient had mismatch repair deficiency by PCR or immunohistochemistry. Trimming at V came to 2 bases and at J to 4 bases, leaving 3 bases not matched to a gene. The CDR3 covers 15 residues. Germline CDR1 and CDR2: MNHNY and SVGAGI (reference sequence). Assay: immunoSEQ multiplex PCR; the TCRdb copy retains only in-frame clones and omits some. The table lists more than 90,000 clones, roughly 80% of them singletons. These data come from a study of PD-1 blockade in mismatch repair-deficient tumors. Overall study: Enrolled about 2012-2016, patients had progressing, pretreated mismatch repair-deficient cancers of 12 types. General study findings and limits: Tumor-resident clones, often undetectable pretreatment in blood, expanded then contracted after pembrolizumab.

This rearrangement joins TRBV6-6 to TRBJ2-1; 9 nucleotides match TRBD2. This specimen consisted of peripheral blood, obtained roughly 13 months after starting pembrolizumab. The sequence derives from an adult with mismatch repair-deficient cancer. For the CDR3, the DNA is TGTGCCAGCAGTTACGGCGGGAGGGGTTACAATGAGCAGTTCTTC. This gives the protein CASSYGGRGYNEQFF.